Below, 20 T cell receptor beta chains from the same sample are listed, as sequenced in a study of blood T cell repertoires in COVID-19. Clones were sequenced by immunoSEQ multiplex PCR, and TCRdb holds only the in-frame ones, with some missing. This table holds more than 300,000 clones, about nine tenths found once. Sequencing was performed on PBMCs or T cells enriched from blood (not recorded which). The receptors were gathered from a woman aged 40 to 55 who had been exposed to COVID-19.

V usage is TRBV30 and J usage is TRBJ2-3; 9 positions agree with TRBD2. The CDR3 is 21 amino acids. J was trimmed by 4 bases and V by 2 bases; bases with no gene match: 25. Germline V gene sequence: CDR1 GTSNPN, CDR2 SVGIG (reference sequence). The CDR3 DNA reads TGTGCCTGGAGTAAATTAGGTGGAAATAGCGGGGGTCTGGCCCTCCCAGATACGCAGTATTTT. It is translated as CAWSKLGGNSGGLALPDTQYF.

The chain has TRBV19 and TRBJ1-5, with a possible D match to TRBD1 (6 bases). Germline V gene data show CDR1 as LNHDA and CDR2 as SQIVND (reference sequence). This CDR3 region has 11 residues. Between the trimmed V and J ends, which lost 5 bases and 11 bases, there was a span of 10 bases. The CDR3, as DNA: TGTGCCAGTAGTGGGGGCCGGTCCCAGCATTTT. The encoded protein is CASSGGRSQHF. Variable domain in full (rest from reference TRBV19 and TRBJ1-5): DGGITQSPKYLFRKEGQNVTLSCEQNLNHDAMYWYRQDPGQGLRLIYYSQIVNDFQKGDIAEGYSVSREKKESFPLTVTSAQKNPTAFYLCASSGGRSQHFGDGTRLSIL.

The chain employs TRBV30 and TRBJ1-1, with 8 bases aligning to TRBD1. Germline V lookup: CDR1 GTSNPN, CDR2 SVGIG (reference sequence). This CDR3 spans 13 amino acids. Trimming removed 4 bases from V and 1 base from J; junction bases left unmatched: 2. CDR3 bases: TGTGCCTGGAACCAGGGGGCGAACACTGAAGCTTTCTTT. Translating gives CAWNQGANTEAFF.

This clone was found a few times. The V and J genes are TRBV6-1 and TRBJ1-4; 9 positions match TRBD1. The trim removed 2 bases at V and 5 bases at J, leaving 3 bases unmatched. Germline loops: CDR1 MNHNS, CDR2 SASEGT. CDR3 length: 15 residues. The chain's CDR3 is CASSELTGGNEKLFF. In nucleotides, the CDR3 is TGTGCCAGCAGTGAATTGACAGGGGGAAATGAAAAACTGTTTTTT.

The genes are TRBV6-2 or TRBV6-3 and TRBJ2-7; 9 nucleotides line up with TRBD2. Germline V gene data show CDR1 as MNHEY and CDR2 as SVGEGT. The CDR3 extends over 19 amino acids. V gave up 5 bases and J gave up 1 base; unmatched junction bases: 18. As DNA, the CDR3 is TGTGCCAGCAGTCTCTCCTCACGACGAGCGGGAGGACGGTCCTACGAGCAGTACTTC. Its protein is CASSLSSRRAGGRSYEQYF.

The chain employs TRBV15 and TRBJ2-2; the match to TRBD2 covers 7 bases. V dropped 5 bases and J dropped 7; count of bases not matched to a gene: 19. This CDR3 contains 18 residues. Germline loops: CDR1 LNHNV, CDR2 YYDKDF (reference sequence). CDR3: CATSPPLASGGVVGELFF. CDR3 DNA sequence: TGTGCCACCAGCCCCCCGTTGGCTAGCGGAGGGGTGGTCGGGGAGCTGTTTTTT.

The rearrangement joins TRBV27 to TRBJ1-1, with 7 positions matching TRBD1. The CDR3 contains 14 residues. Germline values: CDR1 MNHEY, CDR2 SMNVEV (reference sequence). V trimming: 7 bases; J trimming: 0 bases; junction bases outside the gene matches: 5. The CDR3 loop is CASTLDRMNTEAFF. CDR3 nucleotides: TGTGCCAGCACCCTGGACAGGATGAACACTGAAGCTTTCTTT.

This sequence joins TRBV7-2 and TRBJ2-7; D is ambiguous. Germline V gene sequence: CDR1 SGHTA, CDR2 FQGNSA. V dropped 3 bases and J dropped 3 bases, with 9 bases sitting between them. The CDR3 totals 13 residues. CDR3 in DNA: TGTGCCAGCAGCTTGGCAGGATACTACGAGCAGTACTTC. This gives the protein CASSLAGYYEQYF. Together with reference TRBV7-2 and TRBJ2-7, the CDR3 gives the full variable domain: GAGVSQSPSNKVTEKGKDVELRCDPISGHTALYWYRQSLGQGLEFLIYFQGNSAPDKSGLPSDRFSAERTGGSVSTLTIQRTQQEDSAVYLCASSLAGYYEQYFGPGTRLTVT.

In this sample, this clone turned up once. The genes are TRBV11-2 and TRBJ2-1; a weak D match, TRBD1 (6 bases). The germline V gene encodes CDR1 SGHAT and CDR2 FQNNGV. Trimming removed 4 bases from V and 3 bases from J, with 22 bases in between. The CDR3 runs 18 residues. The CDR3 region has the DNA TGTGCCAGCAGCTCCCTCCTGACTGGGGGCCCGATCTACAATGAGCAGTTCTTC. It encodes CASSSLLTGGPIYNEQFF.

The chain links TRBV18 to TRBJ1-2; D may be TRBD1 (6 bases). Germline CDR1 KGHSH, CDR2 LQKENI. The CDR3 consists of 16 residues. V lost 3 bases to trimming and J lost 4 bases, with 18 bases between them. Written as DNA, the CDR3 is TGTGCCAGCTCACCCATGGGCGGGCAGGGGACCTATGGCTACACCTTC. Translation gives CASSPMGGQGTYGYTF.

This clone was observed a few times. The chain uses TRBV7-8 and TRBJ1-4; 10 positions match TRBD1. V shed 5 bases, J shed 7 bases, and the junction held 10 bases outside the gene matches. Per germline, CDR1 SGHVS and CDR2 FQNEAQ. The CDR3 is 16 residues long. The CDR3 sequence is CASSAGRDRGTEKLFF. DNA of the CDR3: TGTGCCAGCAGCGCCGGCCGGGACAGGGGTACTGAAAAACTGTTTTTT.

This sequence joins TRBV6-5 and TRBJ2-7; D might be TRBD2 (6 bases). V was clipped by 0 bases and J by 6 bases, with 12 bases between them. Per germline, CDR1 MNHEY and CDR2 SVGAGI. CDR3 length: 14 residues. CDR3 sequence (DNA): TGTGCCAGCAGTTACTCAGGGAGGTCGGGCGAGCAGTACTTC. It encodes CASSYSGRSGEQYF.

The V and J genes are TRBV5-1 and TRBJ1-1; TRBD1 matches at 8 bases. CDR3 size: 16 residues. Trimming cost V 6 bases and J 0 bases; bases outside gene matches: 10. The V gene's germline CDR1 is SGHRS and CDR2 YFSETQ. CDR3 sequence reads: CASTADRATMNTEAFF. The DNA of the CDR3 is TGCGCCAGCACCGCGGACAGGGCCACTATGAACACTGAAGCTTTCTTT.

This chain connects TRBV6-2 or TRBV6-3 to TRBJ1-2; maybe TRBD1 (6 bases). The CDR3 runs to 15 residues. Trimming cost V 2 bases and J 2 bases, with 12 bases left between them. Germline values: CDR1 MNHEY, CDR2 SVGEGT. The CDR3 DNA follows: TGTGCCAGCAGTTACGATTCAGGGGCCAACTATGGCTACACCTTC. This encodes CASSYDSGANYGYTF.

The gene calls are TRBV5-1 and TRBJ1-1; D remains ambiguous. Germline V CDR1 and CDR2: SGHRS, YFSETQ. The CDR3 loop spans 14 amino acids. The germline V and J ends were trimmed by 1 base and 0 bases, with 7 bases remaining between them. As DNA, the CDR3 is TGCGCCAGCAGCTTGAGCATTATGAACACTGAAGCTTTCTTT. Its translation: CASSLSIMNTEAFF.

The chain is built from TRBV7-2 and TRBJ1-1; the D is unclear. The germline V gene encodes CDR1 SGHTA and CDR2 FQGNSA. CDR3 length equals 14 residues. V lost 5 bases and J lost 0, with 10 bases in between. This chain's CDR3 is CASSPQVMNTEAFF. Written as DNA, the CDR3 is TGTGCCAGCAGCCCTCAGGTCATGAACACTGAAGCTTTCTTT.

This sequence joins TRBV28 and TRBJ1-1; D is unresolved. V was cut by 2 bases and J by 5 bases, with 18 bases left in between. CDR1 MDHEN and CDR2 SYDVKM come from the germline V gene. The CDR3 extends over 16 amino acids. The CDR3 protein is CASSLPLRGGSTEAFF. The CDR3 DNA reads TGTGCCAGCAGTTTACCCCTCCGGGGAGGCAGTACTGAAGCTTTCTTT.

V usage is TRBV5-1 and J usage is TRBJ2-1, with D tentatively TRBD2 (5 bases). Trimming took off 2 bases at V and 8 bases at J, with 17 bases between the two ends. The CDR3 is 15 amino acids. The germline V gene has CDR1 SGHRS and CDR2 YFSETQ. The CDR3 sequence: CASSFQDPGRDEQFF. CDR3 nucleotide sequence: TGCGCCAGCAGCTTTCAGGACCCCGGGCGGGATGAGCAGTTCTTC.

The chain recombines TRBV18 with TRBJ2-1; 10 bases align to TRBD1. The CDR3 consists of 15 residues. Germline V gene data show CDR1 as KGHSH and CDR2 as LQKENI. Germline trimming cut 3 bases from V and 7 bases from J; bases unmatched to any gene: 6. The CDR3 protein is CASSPGTGVGNEQFF. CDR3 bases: TGTGCCAGCTCACCCGGGACAGGGGTCGGAAATGAGCAGTTCTTC.

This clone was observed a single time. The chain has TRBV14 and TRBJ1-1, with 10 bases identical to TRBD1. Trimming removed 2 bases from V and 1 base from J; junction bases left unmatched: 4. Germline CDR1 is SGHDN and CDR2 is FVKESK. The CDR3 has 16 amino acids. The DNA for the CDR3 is TGTGCCAGCAGCCAATGGGGACAGGGGAAGAACACTGAAGCTTTCTTT. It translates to CASSQWGQGKNTEAFF.